This T cell receptor beta chain was captured by sequencing in a study of radiation and T cells in renal cell carcinoma. Time point in this sample: blood 4 weeks post-SBRT, at nephrectomy. Documented treatment: 15 Gy SBRT to primary tumor, nephrectomy 4 weeks later. CDR3 size: 15 residues. In germline, CDR1 is SGHDT, CDR2 YYEEEE. Losses at the gene ends were 1 base for V and 7 bases for J; bases not matched to a gene: 8. Repertoires were generated with immunoSEQ multiplex PCR, while TCRdb's copy carries only in-frame clones and drops some. The table has tens of thousands of clones, nearly 90% seen once. This clone was seen just once. What it recognizes is unknown. Study-level points and caveats: From baseline, blood top tumor clonotypes peaked at 2 weeks post-radiation.

The specimen comprised blood, sampled from a patient whose treatment included radiotherapy and nephrectomy. The receptor comes from a woman in her sixties or seventies with renal cell carcinoma. The chain carries TRBV5-6 and TRBJ2-1; 7 nucleotides line up with TRBD1. The CDR3 spells CASSLNGPGGNEQFF. Written as DNA, the CDR3 is TGTGCCAGCAGCTTGAACGGGCCAGGGGGTAATGAGCAGTTCTTC.